This is a list of T cell receptor beta chains from one sample in a study of T-cell reconstitution after alpha-beta-depleted transplantation in children. One entry per CDR3 protein, called by TCRdb with MiXCR from the PCR reads. The sample contains 300,000 or so distinct CDR3 sequences, about a tenth of which appear only once. Sequencing used PBMCs from the stem cell graft donor, obtained from the stem cell graft. These receptors were taken from a human donor who donated a stem cell graft to a child with SCID. Each CDR3 is given with its conserved first and last residue. A D gene is named only where the DNA matches it firmly. For some rows the clone size is stated as once, few or many, or as a class when expanded; others skip it.

TRBJ1-5 TRBV15 - few 14 CATSRDPAGQPQHF TGTGCCACCAGCAGAGATCCGGCGGGTCAGCCCCAGCATTTT
TRBJ2-7 TRBV28 TRBD2 few 16 CASSPPAGGGAYEQYF TGTGCCAGCAGTCCCCCCGCGGGCGGGGGGGCCTACGAGCAGTACTTC
TRBJ1-1 TRBV4-2 - - 13 CASNQGMNTEAFF TGTGCCAGCAATCAGGGGATGAACACTGAAGCTTTCTTT
TRBJ2-2 TRBV18 - - 13 CASSPSNTGELFF TGTGCCAGCTCACCAAGTAACACCGGGGAGCTGTTTTTT
TRBJ1-4 TRBV5-1 - few 15 CASSLAGVRSEKLFF TGCGCCAGCAGCTTGGCCGGGGTCCGGAGTGAAAAACTGTTTTTT
TRBJ2-7 TRBV7-2 - - 13 CASSFGTTYEQYF TGTGCCAGCAGCTTCGGGACCACCTACGAGCAGTACTTC
TRBJ2-1 TRBV6-6 - - 13 CASRNLAYNEQFF TGTGCCAGCAGAAACCTTGCATACAATGAGCAGTTCTTC
TRBJ2-3 TRBV13 TRBD1 - 15 CASSFRTGGLDTQYF TGTGCCAGCAGCTTCAGGACAGGGGGTCTGGATACGCAGTATTTT
TRBJ2-1 TRBV5-1 TRBD2 few 19 CASSLGGLAGANSPREQFF TGCGCCAGCAGCTTGGGGGGACTAGCGGGGGCCAATTCGCCGCGTGAGCAGTTCTTC
TRBJ1-1 TRBV3-1 - - 12 CASSQGRLEAFF TGTGCCAGCAGCCAAGGCCGACTGGAAGCTTTCTTT
TRBJ2-7 TRBV4-1 TRBD1 many 14 CASSQGQGSYEQYF TGCGCCAGCAGCCAGGGACAGGGCTCCTACGAGCAGTACTTC
TRBJ2-1 TRBV29-1 - many 10 CSVVGNEQFF TGCAGCGTTGTGGGGAATGAGCAGTTCTTC
TRBJ2-1 TRBV4-1 - - 16 CASSHPDSSSYNEQFF TGCGCCAGCAGCCACCCAGACTCCAGCTCCTACAATGAGCAGTTCTTC
TRBJ1-5 TRBV27 TRBD1 many 15 CATTPTGPSNQPQHF TGTGCCACCACCCCGACAGGGCCGAGCAATCAGCCCCAGCATTTT
TRBJ1-2 TRBV29-1 - few 11 CSYNRGSGYTF TGCAGCTATAACCGGGGGAGTGGCTACACCTTC
TRBJ2-7 TRBV2 - few 17 CASSELSGQISNYEQYF TGTGCCAGCAGTGAACTTAGCGGACAGATAAGCAACTACGAGCAGTACTTC
TRBJ1-3 TRBV5-1 - - 15 CASSSSQGCGNTIYF TGCGCCAGCAGCTCTTCACAGGGTTGCGGAAACACCATATATTTT